Listed below are T cell receptor beta chains from one sample, sequenced in a study of Tregs in tolerant kidney transplant recipients. Libraries were prepared by immunoSEQ multiplex PCR; TCRdb keeps only in-frame clonotypes and omits some of them. The data hold over 50,000 clones, with 83% observed a single time. Material: CD4+ T cells from blood. These TCRs come from a human donor in good health. Both conserved end residues are part of each CDR3. The order of the fields is clone size, J gene, V gene, D gene, CDR3 protein, CDR3 DNA. A D gene is named only where the DNA matches it firmly. Size tells how often a clone was seen (once, few, many) or the class of an expanded clone, and some rows leave it out.

NA	TRBJ2-3	TRBV4-3	NA	CASSPRLRTDTQYF	TGCGCCAGCAGCCCAAGGCTACGCACAGATACGCAGTATTTT
NA	TRBJ2-1	TRBV4-3	TRBD2	CASSQLARTSGTYYNEQFF	TGCGCCAGCAGCCAACTAGCTCGGACTAGCGGGACGTACTACAATGAGCAGTTCTTC
NA	TRBJ2-5	TRBV14	NA	CASSQVGAKTQYF	TGTGCCAGCAGCCAAGTTGGGGCGAAGACCCAGTACTTC
NA	TRBJ2-5	TRBV2	TRBD1	CASTPPTGPETQYF	TGTGCCAGCACCCCGCCGACAGGGCCAGAGACCCAGTACTTC
NA	TRBJ2-7	TRBV27	TRBD2	CASSPWLASGIYEQYF	TGTGCCAGCAGTCCCTGGTTGGCTAGCGGTATCTACGAGCAGTACTTC
medium-sized	TRBJ1-1	TRBV28	NA	CASTLGSVNTEAFF	TGTGCCAGCACCCTAGGGTCCGTGAACACTGAAGCTTTCTTT
once	TRBJ1-1	TRBV6-5	NA	CASNSGVTEAFF	TGTGCCAGCAACTCGGGAGTTACTGAAGCTTTCTTT
NA	TRBJ1-1	TRBV11-3	NA	CASSRSQGKAEAFF	TGTGCCAGCAGCCGTTCACAGGGCAAGGCTGAAGCTTTCTTT
NA	TRBJ1-5	TRBV7-2	NA	CASSSDSSNQPQHF	TGTGCCAGCAGCTCCGACAGTAGCAATCAGCCCCAGCATTTT
few	TRBJ1-6	TRBV29-1	NA	CSVGDAMDSPLHF	TGCAGCGTTGGGGATGCCATGGATTCACCCCTCCACTTT
NA	TRBJ2-5	TRBV7-2	TRBD2	CASSFGSGGVWETQYF	TGTGCCAGCAGCTTTGGGAGCGGGGGGGTCTGGGAGACCCAGTACTTC